The 32 T cell receptor beta chains listed next were all sequenced from one sample in a study of T-cell reconstitution after alpha-beta-depleted transplantation in children. This sample's TCRbeta library carried unique molecular identifier barcodes. A single record per CDR3 protein comes from TCRdb applying MiXCR to the PCR reads. The top ten hold 12% to 15% of the sample, which has fewer than 550,000 distinct CDR3 sequences, roughly an eighth seen once. This specimen was PBMCs, mostly from graft donor cells, taken 180 days after TCRalphabeta/CD19-depleted stem cell transplant. These receptor sequences come from a female patient aged 2-15 years who had a stem cell transplant for aplastic anemia, so the T cells may come from the graft donor.

This chain links TRBV12-3 or TRBV12-4 with TRBJ2-5; 7 bases match TRBD1. The CDR3 loop spans 14 amino acids. Trimming at V came to 7 bases and at J to 2 bases, leaving 7 bases not matched to a gene. CDR3 sequence reads: CASTSRGQQETQYF. The CDR3 nucleotides read TGTGCCAGCACTTCTCGGGGACAGCAAGAGACCCAGTACTTC.

This clonotype has only a few counts. The V call is TRBV7-2, the J call TRBJ1-1, with 7 bases identical to TRBD1. The CDR3 has 15 residues. The V gene end was trimmed by 3 bases and the J gene end by 1 base; junction bases not matched to a gene: 5. Germline V gives CDR1 SGHTA, CDR2 FQGNSA. The CDR3 reads CASSFTGAANTEAFF. CDR3 sequence (DNA): TGTGCCAGCAGCTTTACAGGGGCCGCGAACACTGAAGCTTTCTTT.

The chain employs TRBV20-1 and TRBJ2-5; D uncertain. V lost 5 bases and J 5 bases, leaving 9 bases between the germline ends. This CDR3 has 11 amino acids. The germline V gene has CDR1 DFQATT and CDR2 SNEGSKA (reference sequence). The CDR3 DNA follows: TGCAGTGCTCCGGATATCGAGACCCAGTACTTC. It codes for CSAPDIETQYF.

This chain connects TRBV6-2 or TRBV6-3 to TRBJ2-1, with 7 bases fitting TRBD2. V trimming: 5 bases; J trimming: 6 bases; junction bases outside the gene matches: 25. Germline CDR1 MNHEY, CDR2 SVGEGT. The length of the CDR3 is 20 residues. The CDR3 DNA reads as TGTGCCAGCAGTAACCGGGGTAGGACGGGAGGTACCCAGGGAGGCAATGAGCAGTTCTTC. Protein product: CASSNRGRTGGTQGGNEQFF.

In this sample, this clonotype turned up a few times. The chain uses TRBV6-5 and TRBJ2-2, with D hard to call. The V and J ends lost 4 bases and 0 bases respectively, with 15 bases between them. Looked up from germline, CDR1 is MNHEY and CDR2 is SVGAGI. CDR3 length equals 17 residues. The CDR3 sequence is CASSFPGVGANTGELFF. The CDR3 DNA is TGTGCCAGCAGTTTCCCTGGAGTAGGCGCGAACACCGGGGAGCTGTTTTTT.

There are many counts of this clonotype. The rearrangement joins TRBV10-3 to TRBJ2-7, with 9 positions matching TRBD2. The CDR3 loop spans 14 amino acids. Germline CDR1 and CDR2: ENHRY and SYGVKD. Trimming removed 4 bases from V and 2 bases from J; junction bases left unmatched: 3. CDR3 amino acids: CAISGTSDAYEQYV. The CDR3 nucleotides read TGTGCCATCAGTGGGACTAGCGACGCCTACGAGCAGTACGTC.

This chain joins TRBV7-2 and TRBJ2-3; 9 bases map to TRBD2. CDR1 is SGHTA and CDR2 is FQGNSA in the germline V gene. The CDR3 contains 15 residues. The V and J ends lost 5 bases and 1 base, in that order; junction bases with no gene match: 4. The CDR3 DNA sequence: TGTGCCAGCAGCGGACTAGCGATACGCACAGATACGCAGTATTTT. This codes for CASSGLAIRTDTQYF. Full variable domain (rest looked up from reference TRBV7-2 and TRBJ2-3): GAGVSQSPSNKVTEKGKDVELRCDPISGHTALYWYRQSLGQGLEFLIYFQGNSAPDKSGLPSDRFSAERTGGSVSTLTIQRTQQEDSAVYLCASSGLAIRTDTQYFGPGTRLTVL.

This clonotype was seen a few times. The V and J genes are TRBV30 and TRBJ2-1; the D gene could be TRBD1 or TRBD2 (5 bases each). Trimming stripped 2 bases from V and 13 bases from J, with 18 bases between. CDR1 is GTSNPN and CDR2 is SVGIG in the germline V gene (reference sequence). CDR3 length equals 13 residues. The CDR3 coding sequence is TGTGCCTGGAGTACCGGGGCGGAAGGGCTCCAGTTCTTC. It encodes CAWSTGAEGLQFF.

Only a few counts were recorded for this clonotype. The rearrangement joins TRBV3-1 to TRBJ2-1; 10 bases agree with TRBD2. This CDR3 spans 16 amino acids. Germline V gene lookup returns CDR1 LGHDT and CDR2 YNNKEL (reference sequence). The V gene end was trimmed by 4 bases and the J gene end by 5 bases; junction bases not matched to a gene: 8. The DNA of the CDR3 is TGTGCCAGCAGCCCCCGGTGGCTAGCGGGAGACAATGAGCAGTTCTTC. Translated, it gives CASSPRWLAGDNEQFF.

This clonotype was found a few times. The chain is built from TRBV28 and TRBJ2-5; no clear D. The germline gives CDR1 MDHEN, CDR2 SYDVKM. V shed 2 bases and J shed 2 bases, with 6 bases lying between them. The CDR3 length is 13 residues. In nucleotides, the CDR3 is TGTGCCAGCAGTTTAATGATACAAGAGACCCAGTACTTC. As protein: CASSLMIQETQYF.

The chain combines TRBV6-1 with TRBJ2-7; D is unclear. The V and J ends lost 6 bases and 0 bases respectively, with 12 bases between them. Germline-derived CDR1 and CDR2 are MNHNS and SASEGT. The CDR3 loop spans 14 amino acids. The DNA of the CDR3 is TGTGCCAGCAGCCCCGCGATACCCTCCTACGAGCAGTACGTC. It yields the protein CASSPAIPSYEQYV.

This clonotype was seen more than once but under ten times. This sequence joins TRBV20-1 and TRBJ1-4; D remains ambiguous. The CDR3 contains 16 residues. V dropped 6 bases and J dropped 0 bases, with 17 bases sitting between them. Germline CDR1 reads DFQATT; CDR2 reads SNEGSKA (reference sequence). CDR3 DNA sequence: TGCAGTGCCACTTCCCCGTCCTGGGCAACTAATGAAAAACTGTTTTTT. This codes for CSATSPSWATNEKLFF.

Points on this clonotype: Germline and junction disagree at one end, which may indicate a read error. The rearrangement uses TRBV29-1 and TRBJ2-7; no definite D call. This CDR3 comprises 13 residues. The germline V gene has CDR1 SQVTM and CDR2 ANQGSEA. CDR3 residues: CSFYPADSYEHYF. DNA for the CDR3: TGCAGCTTTTACCCGGCAGACTCCTACGAGCATTACTTC.

This CDR3 reads CASSPDLARSTQYF. The DNA for the CDR3 is TGTGCCAGCAGCCCCGATCTAGCGCGGAGTACGCAGTATTTT. The chain combines TRBV12-3 or TRBV12-4 with TRBJ2-3, with D possibly matching TRBD2 (6 bases). The CDR3 spans 14 residues. The V and J ends lost 6 bases and 8 bases respectively, with 18 bases between them.

This clonotype was found a few times. This chain links TRBV5-1 with TRBJ2-1, with TRBD2 matching over 8 bases. The ends lost 0 bases at V and 16 bases at J; junction bases unmatched: 3. Germline-derived CDR1 and CDR2 are SGHRS and YFSETQ. This CDR3 contains 11 residues. CDR3 coding DNA: TGCGCCAGCAGCTTGGGCAGCGGGAGCTTCTTC. Protein product: CASSLGSGSFF.

This clonotype has a handful of counts. V is TRBV11-2 and J is TRBJ2-7; 8 bases are shared with TRBD2. This CDR3 has 15 residues. The germline CDR1 and CDR2 sequences are SGHAT and FQNNGV. V lost 5 bases, J lost 2 bases, and 8 bases stayed unmatched. DNA of the CDR3: TGTGCCAGCAGCCCGATCAGGGGACTAGCCTACGAGCAGTACTTC. It is translated as CASSPIRGLAYEQYF.

The V call is TRBV9, the J call TRBJ2-7; 12 bases fit TRBD2. V trimming: 0 bases; J trimming: 5 bases; junction bases outside the gene matches: 3. The CDR3 covers 15 residues. The germline V gene has CDR1 SGDLS and CDR2 YYNGEE. CDR3 amino acids: CASSVGLAGVHEQYF. Here the CDR3 DNA reads TGTGCCAGCAGCGTAGGACTAGCGGGAGTCCACGAGCAGTACTTC. Drawing the rest from reference TRBV9 and TRBJ2-7, the complete variable domain is DSGVTQTPKHLITATGQRVTLRCSPRSGDLSVYWYQQSLDQGLQFLIQYYNGEERAKGNILERFSAQQFPDLHSELNLSSLELGDSALYFCASSVGLAGVHEQYFGPGTRLTVT.

CDR3 nucleotide sequence: TGTGCCATAAACCAGGACCCCACAGATACGCAGTATTTT. As protein: CAINQDPTDTQYF. This chain connects TRBV10-3 to TRBJ2-3; no reliable D call. CDR3 length: 13 amino acids. CDR1 ENHRY and CDR2 SYGVKD come from the germline V gene. Trimming shortened V by 9 bases and J by 2 bases, and 12 bases separated the two germline ends.

The chain couples TRBV7-9 to TRBJ2-5; D is possibly TRBD2 (6 bases). The CDR3 extends over 13 amino acids. Germline V lookup: CDR1 SEHNR, CDR2 FQNEAQ (reference sequence). Trimming cost V 11 bases and J 2 bases, with 15 bases left between them. DNA of the CDR3: TGTGCCCTAGAGCGGGCCCAACAAGAGACCCAGTACTTC. This codes for CALERAQQETQYF.

In its sample, this clonotype was seen a few times. This chain links TRBV2 with TRBJ2-5; D possibly matches TRBD1 or TRBD2 (7 bases each). This CDR3 is built from 14 residues. Trimming removed 3 bases from V and 1 base from J, with 9 bases in between. Germline lookup yields CDR1 SNHLY and CDR2 FYNNEI. The CDR3, as DNA: TGTGCCAGCAGTGACAGGGGGGGCCAAGAGACCCAGTACTTC. Amino acid sequence: CASSDRGGQETQYF.

The chain employs TRBV12-3 or TRBV12-4 and TRBJ2-3; 7 positions match TRBD2. J gave up 3 bases and V 8 bases, and 5 bases lay outside the gene matches. The CDR3 spans 13 residues. The CDR3 DNA reads TGTGCCAGCGGGAGCGGGATTACAGATACGCAGTATTTT. Protein: CASGSGITDTQYF.

In this sample, this clonotype turned up many times. CDR3 in amino acids: CATSRGTSGSGWRNEQFF. The CDR3 DNA reads as TGTGCCACCAGCAGAGGGACTAGCGGGAGTGGGTGGAGGAATGAGCAGTTCTTC. The chain recombines TRBV15 with TRBJ2-1; 13 nucleotides align to TRBD2. The V and J ends lost 1 base and 7 bases, in that order; junction bases with no gene match: 10. The germline CDR1 and CDR2 sequences are LNHNV and YYDKDF (reference sequence). This CDR3 is built from 18 residues. Based on the CDR3 plus reference TRBV15 and TRBJ2-1, the full variable domain is DAMVIQNPRYQVTQFGKPVTLSCSQTLNHNVMYWYQQKSSQAPKLLFHYYDKDFNNEADTPDNFQSRRPNTSFCFLDIRSPGLGDTAMYLCATSRGTSGSGWRNEQFFGPGTRLTVL.

A few counts support this clonotype. The chain employs TRBV28 and TRBJ1-4, with a weak D call TRBD1 (6 bases). CDR3 size: 15 residues. The ends were cut back, 5 bases at V and 7 bases at J, with 17 bases in the middle. CDR1 is MDHEN and CDR2 is SYDVKM in the germline V gene. The DNA of the CDR3 is TGTGCCAGCAGTCAACCCCAGGGGTTAGGTGAAAAACTGTTTTTT. This translates into CASSQPQGLGEKLFF.

This clonotype was found a few times. This chain connects TRBV28 to TRBJ2-6; D not resolved. This CDR3 contains 15 residues. Germline assignment: CDR1 MDHEN and CDR2 SYDVKM. Trimming removed 5 bases at V and 2 bases at J, with 10 bases between. CDR3 nucleotide sequence: TGTGCCAGCAGTCCCTATCCGACTGGGGCCAACGTCCTGACTTTC. Translating gives CASSPYPTGANVLTF.

The chain joins TRBV12-3 or TRBV12-4 to TRBJ1-6, with 7 bases lining up with TRBD1. The trim removed 5 bases at V and 4 bases at J, leaving 2 bases unmatched. The CDR3 runs 14 residues. The CDR3 DNA sequence: TGTGCCAGCAGTGACAGGGCGTATAATTCACCCCTCCACTTT. Its protein product is CASSDRAYNSPLHF.

The V gene is TRBV15, the J gene TRBJ1-2; 9 bases are shared with TRBD1. J gave up 3 bases and V 1 base, and 12 bases lay outside the gene matches. CDR1 is LNHNV and CDR2 is YYDKDF in the germline V gene (reference sequence). This CDR3 contains 18 residues. The CDR3 DNA reads as TGTGCCACCAGCAGAGTGGGACAGGGCGTTTCCTCGGACTATGGCTACACCTTC. It translates to CATSRVGQGVSSDYGYTF.

This chain joins TRBV7-6 and TRBJ1-1, with TRBD1 matching over 11 bases. This CDR3 has 12 residues. In germline, CDR1 is SGHVS, CDR2 FNYEAQ. V lost 5 bases to trimming and J lost 11 bases; unmatched junction nucleotides: 4. The CDR3 loop is CASSHGTGGAFF. The CDR3 bases are TGTGCCAGCAGCCACGGGACAGGGGGTGCTTTCTTT.

This clonotype has a handful of counts. CDR3 in amino acids: CASSRTGTSTGELFF. In DNA form, the CDR3 reads TGCGCCAGCAGCCGCACCGGGACTAGCACCGGGGAGCTGTTTTTT. V and J are TRBV5-1 and TRBJ2-2; 8 nucleotides align to TRBD2. Germline loops: CDR1 SGHRS, CDR2 YFSETQ. V was clipped by 4 bases and J by 4 bases; unmatched bases: 6. The CDR3 totals 15 residues.

The gene calls are TRBV14 and TRBJ2-1, with D uncertain. The germline V gene encodes CDR1 SGHDN and CDR2 FVKESK. The V end lost 5 bases, the J end lost 4 bases, and 12 bases lay between the germline ends. CDR3 size: 14 residues. The CDR3 reads CASSTHQEYNEQFF. CDR3 DNA: TGTGCCAGCAGCACCCATCAGGAATACAATGAGCAGTTCTTC.

This clonotype appeared a few times. The chain combines TRBV7-9 with TRBJ2-2; unclear D gene. The ends were cut back, 3 bases at V and 4 bases at J, with 12 bases in the middle. Germline CDR1 SEHNR, CDR2 FQNEAQ (reference sequence). This CDR3 has 15 amino acids. The CDR3 sequence is CASSFSSTGTGELFF. Here the CDR3 DNA reads TGTGCCAGCAGCTTTTCTTCTACGGGCACCGGGGAGCTGTTTTTT.

The chain joins TRBV21-1 to TRBJ2-7; TRBD1 is the table's D call and was not checked against the DNA. TRBV21-1 is assigned pseudogene status. The CDR3 totals 14 residues. The CDR3: CASSPPGQGFEQYV. CDR3 coding DNA: TGTGCCAGCAGCCCCCCCGGACAGGGGTTCGAGCAGTACGTC.

V usage is TRBV6-1 and J usage is TRBJ2-2, with 13 bases fitting TRBD2. Unmatched junction bases numbered 6, after V lost 5 bases and J lost 0 bases. This CDR3 comprises 18 residues. Germline-derived CDR1 and CDR2 are MNHNS and SASEGT. The CDR3: CASSKTSGRQPNTGELFF. As DNA, the CDR3 is TGTGCCAGCAGTAAGACTAGCGGGAGGCAACCGAACACCGGGGAGCTGTTTTTT.